Following are 11 T cell receptor beta chains from one sample sequenced in a study of blood T cell repertoires in COVID-19. The table came from immunoSEQ multiplex PCR; TCRdb's copy has only in-frame clones and leaves some out. The sample has some 250,000 clones, around 79% seen once. The sequenced material came from peripheral blood. Every receptor here comes from a woman older than 75 with acute or convalescent COVID-19.

The chain joins TRBV28 to TRBJ2-2; 12 nucleotides line up with TRBD1. This CDR3 is built from 15 residues. Germline V lookup: CDR1 MDHEN, CDR2 SYDVKM. With V trimmed by 10 bases and J by 4 bases, 7 bases remained unmatched. CDR3 bases: TGTGCCACCGGGACAGGGGGCGTAGGCACCGGGGAGCTGTTTTTT. Protein: CATGTGGVGTGELFF. Drawing the rest from reference TRBV28 and TRBJ2-2, the complete variable domain is DVKVTQSSRYLVKRTGEKVFLECVQDMDHENMFWYRQDPGLGLRLIYFSYDVKMKEKGDIPEGYSVSREKKERFSLILESASTNQTSMYLCATGTGGVGTGELFFGEGSRLTVL.

The chain carries TRBV6-5 and TRBJ2-5; the D gene is possibly TRBD1 (6 bases). This CDR3 is built from 12 residues. The V gene's germline CDR1 is MNHEY and CDR2 SVGAGI. Trimming shortened V by 11 bases and J by 1 base, and 11 bases separated the two germline ends. CDR3 residues: CAGRQAQETQYF. DNA for the CDR3: TGTGCCGGCCGACAGGCCCAAGAGACCCAGTACTTC.

V gene TRBV3-1 (or the pseudogene TRBV3-2) combines with J gene TRBJ1-1, with no clear D. The germline gives CDR1 LGHDT, CDR2 YNNKEL (reference sequence). V lost 1 base and J lost 0, with 12 bases in between. This CDR3 is built from 16 residues. The CDR3 here is CASSQATARMNTEAFF. The DNA for the CDR3 is TGTGCCAGCAGCCAAGCTACAGCTCGCATGAACACTGAAGCTTTCTTT.

CDR3 nucleotide sequence: TGTGCCAGCGCGACAGGGATTCTTGGAAACACCATATATTTT. This encodes CASATGILGNTIYF. The chain recombines TRBV6-5 with TRBJ1-3, with TRBD1 matching over 7 bases. Germline values: CDR1 MNHEY, CDR2 SVGAGI. V trimming: 8 bases; J trimming: 3 bases; junction bases outside the gene matches: 7. The CDR3 spans 14 residues.

The CDR3 DNA reads as TGCGCCAGCAGCTTCCAGGGGACCACTGAAGCTTTCTTT. Protein sequence: CASSFQGTTEAFF. The chain has TRBV5-1 and TRBJ1-1, with D possibly being TRBD1 (6 bases). V lost 2 bases and J 4 bases, leaving 9 bases between the germline ends. This CDR3 is 13 amino acids long. The germline gives CDR1 SGHRS, CDR2 YFSETQ.

This chain joins TRBV7-2 and TRBJ2-1; 7 bases fit TRBD2. Germline CDR1 reads SGHTA; CDR2 reads FQGNSA. The CDR3 has 15 residues. The V gene end was trimmed by 5 bases and the J gene end by 5 bases; junction bases not matched to a gene: 9. CDR3 region: CASSPGLVAHNEQFF. CDR3 bases: TGTGCCAGCAGCCCTGGACTAGTTGCCCACAATGAGCAGTTCTTC.

The V call is TRBV10-3, the J call TRBJ2-3, with TRBD2 matching 11 bases. Germline values: CDR1 ENHRY, CDR2 SYGVKD. V was clipped by 6 bases and J by 0 bases; unmatched bases: 8. The length of the CDR3 is 17 residues. The CDR3 nucleotides read TGTGCCATCAGGGGACGACTAGCGGGATTTAGCACAGATACGCAGTATTTT. This gives the protein CAIRGRLAGFSTDTQYF.

The chain has TRBV20-1 and TRBJ1-1, with 9 bases aligning to TRBD1. The CDR3 sequence is 11 residues long. Germline V CDR1 and CDR2: DFQATT, SNEGSKA (reference sequence). CDR3 amino acids: CGGTGKTEAFF. CDR3 sequence (DNA): TGCGGGGGGACAGGGAAAACTGAAGCTTTCTTT.

V is TRBV2 and J is TRBJ1-2; TRBD1 aligns across 11 bases. Losses at the gene ends were 5 bases for V and 5 bases for J; bases not matched to a gene: 7. Germline V gene sequence: CDR1 SNHLY, CDR2 FYNNEI. This CDR3 is built from 15 residues. The chain's CDR3 is CASSRDRGILYGYTF. CDR3 coding DNA: TGTGCCAGCAGTCGGGACAGGGGGATTTTATATGGCTACACCTTC.

The gene calls are TRBV30 and TRBJ1-4; D not certain. The CDR3 totals 13 residues. In germline, CDR1 is GTSNPN, CDR2 SVGIG (reference sequence). V lost 0 bases and J 5 bases, leaving 7 bases between the germline ends. Here the CDR3 DNA reads TGTGCCTGGAGTGTCGGGAGGAATGAAAAACTGTTTTTT. This gives the protein CAWSVGRNEKLFF.

The genes are TRBV3-1 (or the pseudogene TRBV3-2) and TRBJ1-6; TRBD1 might be the D (6 bases). Looked up from germline, CDR1 is LGHDT and CDR2 is YNNKEL (reference sequence). This CDR3 has 14 amino acids. V was trimmed by 4 bases and J by 6 bases, leaving 10 bases between them. Here the CDR3 reads CASSPGHRNSPLHF. CDR3 coding DNA: TGTGCCAGCAGCCCGGGACACCGTAATTCACCCCTCCACTTT.